This T cell receptor beta chain comes out of a study of shared clonotypes between healthy human individuals (dated by TCRdb to about 2020). A note on the overall study: The cohort included three men and two women between 18 and 49 years of age. For each donor, three plates each were used for CD4 naive and CD4 memory, two plates were used for CD8 naive, and one plate was used for CD8 memory. Blood TCR repertoires of four to six healthy adults were deeply sequenced to estimate repertoire size and the extent of clonotype sharing between individuals. Libraries were prepared and TCR repertoires were sequenced by different laboratories using diverse techniques, in order to increase sequencing depth and limit assay-specific biases. Between about 0.8 and 9 billion PBMCs per donor were obtained by leukapheresis. Summary of the overall study and its limitations: Pairwise subsampling indicated that sequencing depth was expected to affect the degree of clonotype sharing among donors. Sampling was restricted to blood, and TCR repertoires in tissue are likely to differ from TCR repertoires in blood. Incomplete sequencing was indicated by rarefaction of sorted-subset datasets, despite the large sequencing depth. Estimated clonotype richness was generally larger for naive than for memory subsets. The small number of donors limited the genetic and exposure-history diversity represented. Higher generation probabilities were observed for clonotypes shared by all four sorted-subset donors than for non-shared clonotypes. Sharing across several donors was observed for around 5% of naive CD4, over 3% of naive CD8, over 2% of memory CD4, and roughly 0.43% of memory CD8 clonotypes.

Using the deep immunoSEQ assay, TCR CDR3 regions were amplified from genomic DNA by multiplex PCR. Extracted genomic DNA from each cell subset was distributed evenly across all wells of several immunoSEQ 96-well plates, and each plate was treated as a replicate. Each replicate PCR for sorted subsets received roughly 0.2 ug genomic DNA, equal to roughly 30,000 T cell genomes. Purified libraries were quantified with a Qubit 3.0 fluorometer, sized on a Bioanalyzer 2100, and re-quantified with the KAPA Library Quantification kit. A separate single-read 150-cycle Illumina NextSeq 550 flow cell was used to sequence each immunoSEQ 96-well plate. The source study handled its data this way. Because only junctional sequences without quality scores were contained in the immunoSEQ output, filtering matching that applied to full-length reads could not be performed. To assign V/J genes and CDR3, sequences were annotated using PyIR, a Python wrapper for IgBLAST v1.9, with IMGT germline references. Reads with weak V/J assignments (E-value above 1e-6), missing CDR3, stop codons, out-of-frame junctions, or ambiguous translated residues were removed. A V3J clonotype was defined by an identical inferred V gene, J gene, and CDR3 amino acid sequence. Percentage overlap between repertoires was computed as shared unique clonotypes divided by the size of the smaller repertoire. Three approaches were used to assess repertoire richness: RTK rarefaction, the Chao1 estimator, and Recon v2.1 estimates of unobserved clonotypes. Generation probabilities for all TCRbeta clonotypes obtained by the gDNA method from a handful of donors were computed using OLGA. As stored in TCRdb, this immuneACCESS dataset retains in-frame rearrangements with V and J assigned. A fraction of the clones does not appear; measured against another copy, unresolved V genes explain less than half of the discrepancy, and the remainder lacks a known reason. From that table come the V and J calls and clone size; the DNA was used to work out D and trimming. Within this sample are millions of clones, with approximately 95% of them counted one time only. The ten largest clonotypes hold roughly 1% of the sample.

Note on this clone: No cognate antigen has been identified for it. Base qualities were left out, and no much larger clone turns up one base away.

For the CD8 naive samples, CD45RO-negative cells were positively selected for CCR7, yielding a CD45RA+CCR7+ population from which TemRA cells were excluded. The donors were healthy, HIV-negative adults who had no recently reported acute infections or vaccinations. All donors were Caucasian adults living in Nashville, Tennessee, USA. After blood collection by leukapheresis, PBMCs were isolated using Ficoll-Histopaque density gradient centrifugation and then cryopreserved in the vapor phase of liquid nitrogen. Analytical flow cytometry was used to check the purity and quantity of every magnetically sorted T cell population. Genomic DNA was isolated from every sorted fraction and measured by UV absorbance on a Nanodrop 2000c. Trimming costs V 4 bases and J 8 bases, and their ends lie 22 bases apart. From the cysteine through the phenylalanine, the CDR3 covers 16 amino acids. Left in the record is the CDR3 DNA by itself, 48 bases read in frame from the first base. Reading the germline V gene gives CDR1 SGHRS and CDR2 YFSETQ.

Sequencing was performed on naive CD8+ T cells sorted from blood. In light of the paper, this sample's cell subset or site label describes: CD45RA+CCR7+. The sequence derives from a man younger than 30 in good health. The V and J segments used are TRBV5-1 and TRBJ2-1, with the D call perhaps TRBD1 or TRBD2, as 6 bases match in each case. Here the CDR3 is given as CASSVIRGLLSDEQFF. The nucleotide sequence is given as TGCGCCAGCAGCGTTATCCGGGGGCTTCTAAGCGATGAGCAGTTCTTC.